This passage covers 17 T cell receptor beta chains from one sample sequenced in a study of T cells after yellow fever vaccination. TCRdb reprocessed the 5' RACE reads with MiXCR, giving one entry per CDR3 protein. The table has 90,000 to 130,000 distinct CDR3 sequences, 6.5% to 9% seen once. Sequences were derived from CD8+ T cells sorted from PBMCs, sampled 45 days after the yellow fever booster vaccination. The receptor set was obtained from a man aged 25-45 years who received the YFV17D yellow fever vaccine.

The J gene is TRBJ2-1, the V gene TRBV24-1, with 9 positions matching TRBD2. V gave up 4 bases and J gave up 10 bases; unmatched junction bases: 7. Germline V gene sequence: CDR1 KGHDR, CDR2 SFDVKD. The CDR3 sequence is 14 residues long. CDR3 amino acids: CATSEASGTGEQFF. The CDR3 DNA sequence: TGTGCCACCAGTGAGGCTAGCGGGACGGGGGAGCAGTTCTTC.

This clonotype was seen ten or more times. The V call is TRBV20-1, the J call TRBJ2-1, with D perhaps matching TRBD1 or TRBD2 (6 bases each). From germline, CDR1 is DFQATT and CDR2 SNEGSKA (reference sequence). CDR3 size: 17 residues. V was pared by 6 bases and J by 0 bases, with 21 bases between. The DNA for the CDR3 is TGCAGTGCACTTCCCCCCGGGGGCAGCCGCTCCTACAATGAGCAGTTCTTC. Its protein is CSALPPGGSRSYNEQFF.

The chain links TRBV20-1 to TRBJ2-7; TRBD1 agrees at 7 bases. The germline V gene has CDR1 DFQATT and CDR2 SNEGSKA (reference sequence). This CDR3 spans 13 amino acids. The J segment lost 5 bases and the V segment lost 5 bases, leaving 9 bases of the junction unmatched. CDR3 amino acids: CSAHRQGFNEQYF. CDR3 nucleotide sequence: TGCAGTGCTCATAGACAGGGTTTCAACGAGCAGTACTTC.

V is TRBV6-2 or TRBV6-3 and J is TRBJ2-2, with 10 bases aligning to TRBD2. Germline V gene data show CDR1 as MNHEY and CDR2 as SVGEGT. With V trimmed by 5 bases and J by 4 bases, 4 bases remained unmatched. This CDR3 is 15 amino acids long. The CDR3 is CASSLAGAGTGELFF. The CDR3 DNA reads TGTGCCAGCAGTCTAGCGGGAGCGGGCACCGGGGAGCTGTTTTTT.

This clonotype was picked up many times. The chain has TRBV6-1 and TRBJ2-5; D unresolved. CDR1 and CDR2 from the germline V gene are MNHNS and SASEGT. The CDR3 extends over 14 amino acids. CDR3 protein: CAINGLGPRETQYF. DNA for the CDR3: TGTGCTATCAACGGGTTGGGCCCTCGAGAGACCCAGTACTTC.

This clonotype was seen ten or more times. V gene TRBV20-1 combines with J gene TRBJ2-1; the match to TRBD2 covers 8 bases. Germline V gene sequence: CDR1 DFQATT, CDR2 SNEGSKA (reference sequence). V trimming: 1 base; J trimming: 7 bases; junction bases outside the gene matches: 9. This CDR3 has 15 residues. CDR3 nucleotide sequence: TGCAGTGCTAGAGTGGCTAGCGGGTCCGATAATGAGCAGTTCTTC. This sequence encodes CSARVASGSDNEQFF.

This clonotype was observed many times. The chain is built from TRBV7-6 and TRBJ2-1; TRBD2 matches at 12 bases. The CDR3 runs to 15 residues. Germline V lookup: CDR1 SGHVS, CDR2 FNYEAQ. J gave up 6 bases and V 5 bases, and 5 bases lay outside the gene matches. As DNA, the CDR3 is TGTGCCAGCAGCCCATTGGGACTAGCGGGCAATGAGCAGTTCTTC. This translates into CASSPLGLAGNEQFF.

Ten or more counts support this clonotype. This chain uses TRBV6-9 with TRBJ1-1; TRBD1 matches at 12 bases. CDR1 MNHGY and CDR2 SVAAGI come from the germline V gene. The CDR3 covers 17 residues. Trimming removed 1 base from V and 4 bases from J; junction bases left unmatched: 7. The CDR3 DNA follows: TGTGCCAGCAGTTATTACCGGGACAGGGGGCGACTCACTGAAGCTTTCTTT. Encoded protein: CASSYYRDRGRLTEAFF.

This clonotype was seen repeatedly, ten times or more. The V gene is TRBV5-6, the J gene TRBJ2-7; D gene uncertain. Trimming cost V 2 bases and J 4 bases, with 16 bases left between them. In germline, CDR1 is SGHDT, CDR2 YYEEEE. This CDR3 has 15 residues. The CDR3 is CASSFPPTGNYEQYF. In DNA form, the CDR3 reads TGTGCCAGCAGCTTCCCCCCAACGGGTAATTACGAGCAGTACTTC.

The chain is built from TRBV11-2 and TRBJ2-5; either TRBD1 or TRBD2 may fit D (5 bases each). V shed 7 bases and J shed 5 bases, with 14 bases lying between them. The CDR3 spans 13 residues. Germline-derived CDR1 and CDR2 are SGHAT and FQNNGV. The CDR3 loop reads CASNREWDETQYF. The CDR3 DNA follows: TGTGCCAGCAACCGGGAATGGGACGAGACCCAGTACTTC.

A few counts support this clonotype. The chain couples TRBV7-2 to TRBJ2-1; 10 bases fit TRBD1. The CDR3 totals 16 residues. CDR1 and CDR2 from the germline V gene are SGHTA and FQGNSA. Trimming at V came to 5 bases and at J to 0 bases, leaving 4 bases not matched to a gene. CDR3 in amino acids: CASSEGQGTSYNEQFF. CDR3 DNA sequence: TGTGCCAGCAGCGAGGGACAGGGGACCTCCTACAATGAGCAGTTCTTC.

The sample holds a few counts of this clonotype. The V call is TRBV6-1, the J call TRBJ1-1; TRBD1 agrees at 9 bases. Germline lookup yields CDR1 MNHNS and CDR2 SASEGT. The V and J ends lost 6 bases and 4 bases, in that order; junction bases with no gene match: 6. CDR3 length: 14 residues. The CDR3 DNA is TGTGCCAGCAGGGAGGGACAGGGAGTCACTGAAGCTTTCTTT. Protein: CASREGQGVTEAFF.

At least ten counts were recorded for this clonotype. V gene TRBV24-1 combines with J gene TRBJ2-1; a weak D match, TRBD1 (5 bases). With 3 bases removed from V and 5 bases from J, the gap between germline ends came to 7 bases. Germline V lookup: CDR1 KGHDR, CDR2 SFDVKD. The CDR3 spans 13 residues. The DNA of the CDR3 is TGTGCCACCAGTGATGGGGCTCACAATGAGCAGTTCTTC. It translates to CATSDGAHNEQFF.

This clonotype was observed at least ten times. The rearrangement uses TRBV7-9 and TRBJ2-3, with D possibly being TRBD1 (5 bases). V lost 4 bases to trimming and J lost 5 bases, with 13 bases between them. In germline, CDR1 is SEHNR, CDR2 FQNEAQ (reference sequence). This CDR3 spans 14 amino acids. CDR3 protein: CASSSDTLRDTQYF. The CDR3 DNA sequence: TGTGCCAGCAGCTCGGACACGCTGAGAGATACGCAGTATTTT.

As to this clonotype: A much larger clonotype is one base distant, so this may be a read error. This chain links TRBV5-4 with TRBJ2-7; 8 positions match TRBD1. The germline CDR1 and CDR2 sequences are SGHNT and YYREEE (reference sequence). This CDR3 spans 16 amino acids. The CDR3 DNA follows: TGTGCCAGCAGAGACACCACAGGGGGATTCTCCTACGCGCAGTACTTC. Protein: CASRDTTGGFSYAQYF.

On this clonotype: It may be a read error: a sequence one base away is much more abundant. The chain combines TRBV6-1 with TRBJ2-5; the D call may be TRBD1 or TRBD2 (5 bases each). The CDR3 covers 16 residues. Germline V gene lookup returns CDR1 MNHNS and CDR2 SASEGT. The CDR3 is CASARRDRTLQEAQYF. The DNA for the CDR3 is TGTGCCAGCGCGAGAAGGGACCGGACCCTCCAAGAGGCCCAGTACTTC.

As regards this clonotype: This clone may be a read error of a much larger clone one base away. The chain recombines TRBV29-1 with TRBJ1-1; possibly TRBD1 for D (5 bases). The CDR3 totals 13 residues. Germline CDR1 is SQVTM and CDR2 is ANQGSEA. The CDR3 loop reads CSVPGRMKTEAFF. The DNA of the CDR3 is TGCAGCGTTCCGGGACGGATGAAGACTGAAGCTTTCTTT.